This TCR beta chain stems from a study of response to subunit inactivated influenza vaccine. TCRdb passed the RT-PCR reads through MiXCR, listing each CDR3 protein once. This repertoire shows roughly 700,000 distinct CDR3 sequences, approximately 15% found once; its top ten account for less than 9%. Points from the study as a whole: Authors suggested that a seasonal influenza vaccination recruits few new T cells each time.

Points on this clonotype: Its matching antigen is unknown.

Between the trimmed V and J ends, which lost 1 base and 5 bases, there was a span of 12 bases. This CDR3 is 14 amino acids long. Germline loops: CDR1 MGHRA, CDR2 YSYEKL. V gene TRBV4-1 combines with J gene TRBJ2-7; D not certain. This receptor was identified in a man aged 50 or older who received an inactivated influenza vaccine. This sample comprised PBMCs from blood, obtained approximately 15 days before vaccination. CDR3 sequence: CASSQGNGMDEQYF. The CDR3 DNA reads TGCGCCAGCAGCCAAGGGAATGGAATGGACGAGCAGTACTTC.